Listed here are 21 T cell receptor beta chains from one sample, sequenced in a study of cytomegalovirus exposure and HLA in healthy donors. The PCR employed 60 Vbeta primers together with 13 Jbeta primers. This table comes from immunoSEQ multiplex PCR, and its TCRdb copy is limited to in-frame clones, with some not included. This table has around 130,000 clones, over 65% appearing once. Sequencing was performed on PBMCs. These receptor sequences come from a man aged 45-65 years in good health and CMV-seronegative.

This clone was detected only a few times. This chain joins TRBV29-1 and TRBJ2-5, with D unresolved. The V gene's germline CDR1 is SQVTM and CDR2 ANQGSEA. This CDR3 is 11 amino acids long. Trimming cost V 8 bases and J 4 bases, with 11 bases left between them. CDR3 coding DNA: TGCAGCCTTTCAACCGGAGAGACCCAGTACTTC. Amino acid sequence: CSLSTGETQYF.

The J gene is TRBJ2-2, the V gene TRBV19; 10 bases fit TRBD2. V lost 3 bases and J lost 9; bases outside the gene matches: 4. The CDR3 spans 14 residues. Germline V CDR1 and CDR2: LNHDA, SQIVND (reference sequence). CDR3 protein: CASSISGRIRELFF. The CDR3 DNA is TGTGCCAGTAGTATTAGCGGGAGGATCAGGGAGCTGTTTTTT.

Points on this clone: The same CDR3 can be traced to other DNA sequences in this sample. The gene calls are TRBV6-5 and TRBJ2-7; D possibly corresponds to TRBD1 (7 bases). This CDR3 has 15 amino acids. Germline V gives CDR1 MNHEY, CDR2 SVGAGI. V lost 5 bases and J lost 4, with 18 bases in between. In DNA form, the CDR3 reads TGTGCCAGCAGTGGTGCTTCGACAGGGAGGTACGAGCAGTACTTC. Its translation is CASSGASTGRYEQYF.

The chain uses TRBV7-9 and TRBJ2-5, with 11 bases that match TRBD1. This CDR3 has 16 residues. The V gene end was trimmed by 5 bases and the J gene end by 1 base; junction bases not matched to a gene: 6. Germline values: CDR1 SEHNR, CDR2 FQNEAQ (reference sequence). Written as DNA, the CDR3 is TGTGCCAGCAGCGCTAGGGACAGGGGGGTCCAAGAGACCCAGTACTTC. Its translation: CASSARDRGVQETQYF.

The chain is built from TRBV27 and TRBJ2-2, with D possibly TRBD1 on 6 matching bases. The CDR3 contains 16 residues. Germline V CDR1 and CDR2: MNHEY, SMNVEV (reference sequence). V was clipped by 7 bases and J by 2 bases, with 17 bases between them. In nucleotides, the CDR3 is TGTGCCAGCACCCCGCAGGGGTCGGGCAACACCGGGGAGCTGTTTTTT. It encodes CASTPQGSGNTGELFF.

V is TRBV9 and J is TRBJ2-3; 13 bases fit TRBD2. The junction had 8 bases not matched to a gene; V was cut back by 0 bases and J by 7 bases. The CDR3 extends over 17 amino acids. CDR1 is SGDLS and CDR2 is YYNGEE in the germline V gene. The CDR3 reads CASSVESGTSGIYTQYF. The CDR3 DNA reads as TGTGCCAGCAGCGTAGAGAGTGGGACTAGCGGGATTTATACGCAGTATTTT.

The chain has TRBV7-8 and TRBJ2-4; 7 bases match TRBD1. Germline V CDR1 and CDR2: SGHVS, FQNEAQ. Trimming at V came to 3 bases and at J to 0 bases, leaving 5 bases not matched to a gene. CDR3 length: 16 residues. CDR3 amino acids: CASSFPGQLAKNIQYF. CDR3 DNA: TGTGCCAGCAGCTTTCCGGGACAGCTAGCCAAAAACATTCAGTACTTC.

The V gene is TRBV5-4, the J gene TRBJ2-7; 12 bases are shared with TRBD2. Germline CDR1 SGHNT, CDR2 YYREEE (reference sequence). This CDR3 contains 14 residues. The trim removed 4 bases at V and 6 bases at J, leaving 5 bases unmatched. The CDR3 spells CASSLPTSGSEQYF. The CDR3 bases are TGTGCCAGCAGCCTCCCGACTAGCGGGAGCGAGCAGTACTTC.

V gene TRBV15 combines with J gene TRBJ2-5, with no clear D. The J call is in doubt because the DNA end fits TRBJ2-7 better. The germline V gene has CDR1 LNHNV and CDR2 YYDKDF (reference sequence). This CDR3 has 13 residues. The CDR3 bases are TGTGCCACCAGCAGAGGGGCTGCCAACGAGCAGTACTTC. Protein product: CATSRGAANEQYF.

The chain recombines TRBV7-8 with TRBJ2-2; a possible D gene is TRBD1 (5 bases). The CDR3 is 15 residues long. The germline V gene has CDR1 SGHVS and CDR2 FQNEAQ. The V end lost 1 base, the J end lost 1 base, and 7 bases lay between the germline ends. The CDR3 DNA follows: TGTGCCAGCAGCTTAGACAGGAGGAACACCGGGGAGCTGTTTTTT. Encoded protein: CASSLDRRNTGELFF.

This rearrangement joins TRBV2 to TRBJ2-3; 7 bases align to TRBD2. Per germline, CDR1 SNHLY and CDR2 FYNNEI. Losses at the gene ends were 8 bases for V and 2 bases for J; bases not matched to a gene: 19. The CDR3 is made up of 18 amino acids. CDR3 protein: CASRAGLAEKWVTDTQYF. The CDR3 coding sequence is TGTGCCAGCCGTGCCGGCCTAGCGGAAAAATGGGTCACAGATACGCAGTATTTT.

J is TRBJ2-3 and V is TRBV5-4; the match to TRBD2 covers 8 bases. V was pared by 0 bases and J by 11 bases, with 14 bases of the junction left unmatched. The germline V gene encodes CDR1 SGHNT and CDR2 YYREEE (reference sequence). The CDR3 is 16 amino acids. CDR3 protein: CASSLGLAGGQDGQYF. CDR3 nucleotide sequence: TGTGCCAGCAGCTTGGGCCTAGCGGGTGGCCAGGATGGGCAGTATTTT. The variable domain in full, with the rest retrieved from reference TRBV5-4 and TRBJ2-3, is ETGVTQSPTHLIKTRGQQVTLRCSSQSGHNTVSWYQQALGQGPQFIFQYYREEENGRGNFPPRFSGLQFPNYSSELNVNALELDDSALYLCASSLGLAGGQDGQYFGPGTRLTVL.

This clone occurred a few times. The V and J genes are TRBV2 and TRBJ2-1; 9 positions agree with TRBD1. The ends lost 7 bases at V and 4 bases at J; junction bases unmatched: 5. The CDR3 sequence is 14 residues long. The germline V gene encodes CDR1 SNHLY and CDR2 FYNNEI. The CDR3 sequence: CASNDRGSYNEQFF. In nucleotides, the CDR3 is TGTGCCAGCAATGACAGGGGGTCTTACAATGAGCAGTTCTTC.

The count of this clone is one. CDR3 sequence reads: CSVGADTQYF. The CDR3 bases are TGCAGCGTTGGAGCAGATACGCAGTATTTT. V gene TRBV29-1 combines with J gene TRBJ2-3; unclear D gene. Trimming cost V 4 bases and J 4 bases, with 3 bases left between them. Germline CDR1 reads SQVTM; CDR2 reads ANQGSEA. The CDR3 has 10 residues.

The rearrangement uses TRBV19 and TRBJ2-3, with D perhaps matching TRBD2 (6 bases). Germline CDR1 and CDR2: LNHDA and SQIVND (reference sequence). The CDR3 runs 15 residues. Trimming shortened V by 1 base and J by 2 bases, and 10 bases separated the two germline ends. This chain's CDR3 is CASSIATGDTDTQYF. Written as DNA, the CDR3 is TGTGCCAGTAGTATAGCAACGGGAGACACAGATACGCAGTATTTT.

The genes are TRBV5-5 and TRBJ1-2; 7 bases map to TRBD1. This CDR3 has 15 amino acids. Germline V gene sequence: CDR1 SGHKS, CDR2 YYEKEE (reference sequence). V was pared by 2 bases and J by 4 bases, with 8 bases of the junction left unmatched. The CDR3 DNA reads TGTGCCAGCAGCTTCCTTGGACAGGCCGGCTATGGCTACACCTTC. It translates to CASSFLGQAGYGYTF.

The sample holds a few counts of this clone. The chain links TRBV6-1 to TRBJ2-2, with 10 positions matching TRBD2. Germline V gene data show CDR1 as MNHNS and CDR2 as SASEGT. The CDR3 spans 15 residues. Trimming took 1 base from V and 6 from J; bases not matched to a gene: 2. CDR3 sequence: CASSEGSGRSGELFF. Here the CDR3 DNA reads TGTGCCAGCAGTGAAGGTAGCGGGAGGTCCGGGGAGCTGTTTTTT.

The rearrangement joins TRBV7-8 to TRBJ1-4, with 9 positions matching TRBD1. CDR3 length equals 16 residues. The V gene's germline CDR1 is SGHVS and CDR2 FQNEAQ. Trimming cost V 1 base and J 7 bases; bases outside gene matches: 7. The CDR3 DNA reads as TGTGCCAGCAGCTTAGTTGGGACAGGGCGGGGTGAAAAACTGTTTTTT. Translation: CASSLVGTGRGEKLFF.

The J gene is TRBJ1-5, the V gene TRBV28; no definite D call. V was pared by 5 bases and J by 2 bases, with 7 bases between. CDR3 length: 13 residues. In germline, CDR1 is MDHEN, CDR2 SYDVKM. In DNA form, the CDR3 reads TGTGCCAGCAGTGCGTCCGGCAATCAGCCCCAGCATTTT. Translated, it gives CASSASGNQPQHF.

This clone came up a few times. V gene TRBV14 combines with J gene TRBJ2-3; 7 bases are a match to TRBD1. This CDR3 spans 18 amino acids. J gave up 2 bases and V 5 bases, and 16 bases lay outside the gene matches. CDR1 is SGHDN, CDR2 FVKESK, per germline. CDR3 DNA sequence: TGTGCCAGCAGCTATCGATCCACGGGACAGACTGTCACAGATACGCAGTATTTT. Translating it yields CASSYRSTGQTVTDTQYF. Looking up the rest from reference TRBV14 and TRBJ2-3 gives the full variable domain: EAGVTQFPSHSVIEKGQTVTLRCDPISGHDNLYWYRRVMGKEIKFLLHFVKESKQDESGMPNNRFLAERTGGTYSTLKVQPAELEDSGVYFCASSYRSTGQTVTDTQYFGPGTRLTVL.

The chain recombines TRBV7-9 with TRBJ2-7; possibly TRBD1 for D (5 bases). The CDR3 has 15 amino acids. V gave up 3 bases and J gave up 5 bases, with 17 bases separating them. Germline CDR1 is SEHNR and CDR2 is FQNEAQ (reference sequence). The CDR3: CASSFTDSAADEQYF. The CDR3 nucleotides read TGTGCCAGCAGCTTTACCGACAGTGCTGCAGACGAGCAGTACTTC.